The T cell receptor (beta chain) under discussion was sequenced for a study of blood T cell repertoires in COVID-19. Overall study context: PBMCs, B-cell-depleted T cells, or T cells were the source of the cDNA or gDNA that made up the material.

V shed 6 bases, J shed 5 bases, and the junction held 9 bases outside the gene matches. Germline V gives CDR1 LGHDT, CDR2 YNNKEL (reference sequence). The CDR3 totals 14 residues. Authors' processing steps: Cell counts per sample came from amplifying reference gene primers. Sequencing was performed with immunoSEQ multiplex PCR; in TCRdb, only in-frame clones are kept and a portion is missing. The V and J calls and the clone size are those of that table, but D and trimming were determined from the DNA. The sample records 350,000 or so clones, approximately 88% being singletons. Patients in Seattle were enrolled during active infection, then followed longitudinally.

The chain has TRBV3-1 (or the pseudogene TRBV3-2) and TRBJ2-5; 7 bases are a match to TRBD2. The sequenced sample consisted of peripheral blood. This TCR was recovered from a woman aged 25-40 years with COVID-19, enrolled during active disease. Written as DNA, the CDR3 is TGTGCCAGCAGTATGGGGGGGAATTTCGAGACCCAGTACTTC. This encodes CASSMGGNFETQYF.